The rows below give T cell receptor beta chains drawn from one sample of a study of CXCR3-negative and CXCR3-positive naive CD8 T cells. TCRdb reprocessed the 5' RACE reads and stores each CDR3 protein as one record, lacking DNA. This sample contains about 120,000 distinct CDR3 sequences. Sequences were obtained from naive CXCR3+ CD8+ T cells from blood. Receptors were obtained from a human donor in good health. Some clones in this sample may be carry-over from other donors' samples. Both conserved end residues are part of each CDR3. Each record gives: V gene, J gene, CDR3 protein.

TRBV15	TRBJ2-6	CATSWEGASGANVLTF
TRBV7-7	TRBJ2-5	CASSLGQGPQETQYF
TRBV7-9	TRBJ1-5	CASSLQGGAAQHF
TRBV4-3	TRBJ2-1	CASSHLAGRPGNEQFF
TRBV15	TRBJ2-7	CATSRSARNEQYF
TRBV6-5	TRBJ2-3	CASSYFAGSDTDTQYF
TRBV4-2	TRBJ1-1	CASSQGVVDTEAFF
TRBV20-1	TRBJ1-5	CSARSRSNQPQHF
TRBV6-5	TRBJ2-3	CASSYVQVPPPTDTQYF
TRBV11-1	TRBJ2-1	CASSLVRVAGGPYNEQFF
TRBV15	TRBJ1-3	CATSREPGPSGNTIYF
TRBV11-2	TRBJ2-2	CASSLVPQGLRELFF
TRBV29-1	TRBJ2-2	CSVVRDTGELFF
TRBV5-1	TRBJ2-5	CASSLLGGRGEETQYF
TRBV5-1	TRBJ1-1	CASSRGQMNTEAFF
TRBV19	TRBJ2-3	CASSNPAGEGTDTQYF
TRBV19	TRBJ1-4	CASSILLGLGEKLFF
TRBV14	TRBJ2-7	CASSPFLSGGLDEQYF
TRBV4-1	TRBJ2-3	CASSQAAGGLTDTQYF
TRBV28	TRBJ2-7	CASSLLGAREQYF
TRBV14	TRBJ2-7	CASSLGLGEYEQYF
TRBV7-9	TRBJ2-5	CASSFLTSDRETQYF
TRBV7-8	TRBJ2-5	CASSRASGQHRETQYF
TRBV12-3/TRBV12-4	TRBJ2-1	CASSFRKEQFF
TRBV25-1	TRBJ2-1	CASSPGRGYNEQFF
TRBV28	TRBJ2-7	CASGHPRDSGYEQYF
TRBV4-1	TRBJ2-3	CASSQTSGTDTQYF
TRBV7-3	TRBJ2-3	CASSFGLAGSTDTQYF
TRBV19	TRBJ2-5	CASSMRAGVIETQYF
TRBV29-1	TRBJ2-1	CSVVLAGFNEQFF
TRBV29-1	TRBJ2-7	CSVRSGQSISYEQYF
TRBV21-1	TRBJ2-7	CASSKALEGAVGEQYF
TRBV9	TRBJ1-1	CASSDLGALNTEAFF
TRBV28	TRBJ2-7	CASSLLSPGGAAREQYF
TRBV2	TRBJ2-7	CASSDRALYEQYF
TRBV28	TRBJ2-1	CASSSPRETYNEQFF
TRBV20-1	TRBJ2-7	CSARAPESYEQYF